This T cell receptor beta chain was captured by sequencing in a study of the immune and genomic landscape of osteosarcoma (TCRdb year 2020). About the investigation overall: The overall cohort was composed of a few dozen pediatric and adult patients with high-grade osteosarcoma, and a median age at diagnosis of roughly 26 years (range roughly 5-85) was recorded. In the overall cohort, roughly 60% of patients were male, and approximately 80% had localized disease at diagnosis. The osteosarcoma immunogenomic landscape was characterized by integrating TCR sequencing results with transcriptome, protein array and immunostaining data. A couple of samples from the same tumor site were contributed by each of a few patients. To define immunogenic potential, the study profiled osteosarcoma specimens using whole genome, RNA and T-cell receptor sequencing along with immunohistochemistry and reverse phase protein arrays. The cohort was enriched for poor-risk disease, as unfavorable pathologic response to standard therapy was shown in roughly 73% of the cohort and just over 65% of the cohort were deceased. An explanation for the limited clinical activity of immune checkpoint inhibitors in osteosarcoma was sought in the study. The investigation overall reported the following: Clonality benchmarks were derived from external normal skin and healthy peripheral blood data rather than from matched normal tissue. Matched blood was collected from only two patients, alongside the frozen tumor specimens. No statistical method determined sample size because osteosarcoma is rare and all possible samples were collected. TCR productive clonality was higher in the immune-hot C3 cluster than the cold C1 cluster but still low overall. Overall, productive TCR clonality was low, with a mean of 0.09 and a maximum of 0.3, which suggests limited clonal expansion of T cells. Five cases had a single hyperexpanded clone dominating the repertoire, and all had fewer than 100 T-cell clonotypes.

This clone was seen only a few times. There is no known antigen for this receptor. Nothing much larger sits one base from this clone, and base qualities are not available. TCR beta chain CDR3 regions were immunosequenced using the ImmunoSEQ Assay (Adaptive Biotechnologies). Per the source publication's procedure: TCRB rearrangements, read counts, read proportions and gene usage were exported through the ImmunoSEQ Analyzer platform. Using productive rearrangements, T-cell clonality was calculated as 1 minus Pielou's evenness. Clonal space homeostasis binned clonotypes as rare, small, medium, large or hyperexpanded (0.01 to 1 of the repertoire). TCR productive clonality was compared across immune clusters C1, C2 and C3 using the Wilcoxon rank sum test. Sourced from immuneACCESS, this table was stored by TCRdb with only in-frame sequences that have V and J called. A share of the clones is absent; for the studies checked, an unresolved V gene accounts for under half, and the remainder has no known explanation. The V and J calls and clone size were taken over from that table, and D and trimming were inferred from the DNA. For this sample the table gives some 6,200 clones, of which 65% to 70% were detected only once. The top ten constitute approximately 16% of the sample.

The germline V gene supplies CDR1 MGHDK and CDR2 SYGVNS. The CDR3 spans 15 residues, from the cysteine through the phenylalanine. The sequence is cut down to CDR3 DNA, 45 bases in frame from base 1. The germline ends are 16 bases apart after V is trimmed by 7 bases and J by 0 bases. The specimens were post-treatment primary, local recurrence and metastasis tumors obtained from patients with a poor prognosis. What was sequenced was osteosarcoma tumor tissue from the lung. The receptor's source is a human donor with osteosarcoma. The chain joins TRBV25-1 to TRBJ2-7, with the D gene too uncertain to name. The CDR3 has the sequence CASTKSGDASYEQYF. The nucleotide sequence is given as TGTGCCAGCACTAAAAGTGGAGACGCCTCCTACGAGCAGTACTTC.